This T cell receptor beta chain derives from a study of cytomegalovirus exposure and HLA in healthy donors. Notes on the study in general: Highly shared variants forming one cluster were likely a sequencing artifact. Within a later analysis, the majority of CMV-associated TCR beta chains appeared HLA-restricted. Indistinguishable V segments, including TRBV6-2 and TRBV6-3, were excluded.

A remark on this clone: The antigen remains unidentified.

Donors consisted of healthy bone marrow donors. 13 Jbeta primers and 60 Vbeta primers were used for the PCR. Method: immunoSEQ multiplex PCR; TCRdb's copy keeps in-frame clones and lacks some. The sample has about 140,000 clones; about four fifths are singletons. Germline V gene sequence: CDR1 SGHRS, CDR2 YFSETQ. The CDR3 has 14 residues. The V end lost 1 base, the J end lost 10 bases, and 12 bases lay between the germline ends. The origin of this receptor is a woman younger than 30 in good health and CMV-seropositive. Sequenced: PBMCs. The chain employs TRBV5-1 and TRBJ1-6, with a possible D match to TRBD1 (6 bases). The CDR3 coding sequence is TGCGCCAGCAGCTTGATCCAGGGGCAATCACCCCTCCACTTT. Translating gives CASSLIQGQSPLHF.